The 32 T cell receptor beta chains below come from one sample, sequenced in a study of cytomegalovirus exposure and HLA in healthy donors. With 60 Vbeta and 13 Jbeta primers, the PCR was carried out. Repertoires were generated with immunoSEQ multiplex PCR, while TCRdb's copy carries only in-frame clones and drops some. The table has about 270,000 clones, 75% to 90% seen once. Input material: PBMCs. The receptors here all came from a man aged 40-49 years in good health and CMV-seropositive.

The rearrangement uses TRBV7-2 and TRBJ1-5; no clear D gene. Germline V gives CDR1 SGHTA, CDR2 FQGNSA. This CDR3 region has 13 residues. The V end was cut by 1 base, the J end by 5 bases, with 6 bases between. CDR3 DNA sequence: TGTGCCAGCAGCTTAGGTAGAGATCAGCCCCAGCATTTT. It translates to CASSLGRDQPQHF. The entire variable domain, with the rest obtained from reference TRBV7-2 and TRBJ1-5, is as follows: GAGVSQSPSNKVTEKGKDVELRCDPISGHTALYWYRQSLGQGLEFLIYFQGNSAPDKSGLPSDRFSAERTGGSVSTLTIQRTQQEDSAVYLCASSLGRDQPQHFGDGTRLSIL.

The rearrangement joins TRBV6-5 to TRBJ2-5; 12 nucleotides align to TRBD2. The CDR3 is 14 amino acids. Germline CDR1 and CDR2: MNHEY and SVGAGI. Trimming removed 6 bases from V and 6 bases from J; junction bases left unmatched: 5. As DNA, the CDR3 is TGTGCCAGCAGCCTAGCGGGAGGGCGGAAGACCCAGTACTTC. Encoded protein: CASSLAGGRKTQYF.

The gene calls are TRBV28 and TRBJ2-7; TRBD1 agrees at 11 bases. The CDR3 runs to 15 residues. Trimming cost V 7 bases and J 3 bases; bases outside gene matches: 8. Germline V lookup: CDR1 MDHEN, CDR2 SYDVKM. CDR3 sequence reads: CASTTSGTGGYEQYF. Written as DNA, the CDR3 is TGTGCCAGCACGACTTCCGGGACAGGGGGCTACGAGCAGTACTTC.

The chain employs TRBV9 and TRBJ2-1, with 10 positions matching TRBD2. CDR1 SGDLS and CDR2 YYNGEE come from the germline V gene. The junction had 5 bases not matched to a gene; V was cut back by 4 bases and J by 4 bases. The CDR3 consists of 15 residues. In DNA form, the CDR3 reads TGTGCCAGCAGCCTCGGACTAGCGGATTACAATGAGCAGTTCTTC. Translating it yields CASSLGLADYNEQFF.

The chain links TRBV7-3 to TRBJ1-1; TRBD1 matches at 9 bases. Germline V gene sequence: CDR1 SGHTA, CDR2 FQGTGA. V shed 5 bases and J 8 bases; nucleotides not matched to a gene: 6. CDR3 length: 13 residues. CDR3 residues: CASSPGTGYEAFF. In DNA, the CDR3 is TGTGCCAGCAGCCCCGGGACAGGGTACGAAGCTTTCTTT.

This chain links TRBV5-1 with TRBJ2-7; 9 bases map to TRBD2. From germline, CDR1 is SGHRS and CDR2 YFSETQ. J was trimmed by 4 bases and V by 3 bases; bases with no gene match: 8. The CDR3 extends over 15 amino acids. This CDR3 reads CASSSLAGPRYEQYF. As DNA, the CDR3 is TGCGCCAGCAGCTCCCTAGCGGGACCGAGGTACGAGCAGTACTTC.

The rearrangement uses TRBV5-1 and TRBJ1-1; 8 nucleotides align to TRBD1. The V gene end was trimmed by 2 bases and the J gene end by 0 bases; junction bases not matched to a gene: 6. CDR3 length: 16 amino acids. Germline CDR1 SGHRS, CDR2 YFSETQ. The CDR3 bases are TGCGCCAGCAGCTTAGGACAGGGCGTCATGAACACTGAAGCTTTCTTT. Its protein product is CASSLGQGVMNTEAFF.

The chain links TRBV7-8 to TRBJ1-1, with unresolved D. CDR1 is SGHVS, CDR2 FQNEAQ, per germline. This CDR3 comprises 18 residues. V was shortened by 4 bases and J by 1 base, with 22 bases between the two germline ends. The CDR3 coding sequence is TGTGCCAGCAGCTCCGCGGGCCGGCGGCGGCAGAAGAACACTGAAGCTTTCTTT. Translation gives CASSSAGRRRQKNTEAFF.

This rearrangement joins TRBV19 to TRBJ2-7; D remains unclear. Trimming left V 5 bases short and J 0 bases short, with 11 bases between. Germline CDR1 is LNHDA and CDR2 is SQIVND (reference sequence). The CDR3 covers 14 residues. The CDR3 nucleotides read TGTGCCAGTAGTTACGGTGCAAGCTCCTACGAGCAGTACTTC. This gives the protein CASSYGASSYEQYF.

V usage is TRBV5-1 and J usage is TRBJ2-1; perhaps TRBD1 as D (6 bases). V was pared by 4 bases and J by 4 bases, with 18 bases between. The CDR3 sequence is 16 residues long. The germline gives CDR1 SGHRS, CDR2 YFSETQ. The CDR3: CASSPRGRLGYNEQFF. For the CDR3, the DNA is TGCGCCAGCAGCCCCAGGGGCAGGCTGGGATACAATGAGCAGTTCTTC.

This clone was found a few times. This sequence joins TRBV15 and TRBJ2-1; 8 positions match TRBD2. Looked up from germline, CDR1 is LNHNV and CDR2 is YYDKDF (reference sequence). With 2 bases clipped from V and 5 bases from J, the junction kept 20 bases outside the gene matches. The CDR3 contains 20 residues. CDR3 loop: CATSRSSVIYASGGHNEQFF. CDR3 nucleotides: TGTGCCACCAGCAGATCATCTGTTATATACGCGAGCGGGGGCCACAATGAGCAGTTCTTC.

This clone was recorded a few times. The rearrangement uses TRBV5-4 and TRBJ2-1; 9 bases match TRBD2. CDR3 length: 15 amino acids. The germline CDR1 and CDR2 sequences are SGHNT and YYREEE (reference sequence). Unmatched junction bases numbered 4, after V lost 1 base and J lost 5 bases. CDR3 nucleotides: TGTGCCAGCAGCTTGCGCGGGAGGGCAGACAATGAGCAGTTCTTC. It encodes CASSLRGRADNEQFF.

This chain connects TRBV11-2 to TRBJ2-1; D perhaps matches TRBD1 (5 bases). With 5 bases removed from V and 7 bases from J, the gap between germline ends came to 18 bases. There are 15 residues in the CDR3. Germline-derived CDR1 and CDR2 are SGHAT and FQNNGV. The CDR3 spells CASSQGLGLGNEQFF. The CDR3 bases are TGTGCCAGCAGCCAGGGCCTGGGGCTGGGGAATGAGCAGTTCTTC.

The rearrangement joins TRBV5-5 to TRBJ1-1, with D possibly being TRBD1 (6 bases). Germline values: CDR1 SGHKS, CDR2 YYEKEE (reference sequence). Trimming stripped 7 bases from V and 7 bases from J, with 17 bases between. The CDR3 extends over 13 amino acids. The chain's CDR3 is CASHEGGRVEAFF. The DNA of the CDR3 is TGTGCCAGCCACGAAGGGGGTAGGGTTGAAGCTTTCTTT.

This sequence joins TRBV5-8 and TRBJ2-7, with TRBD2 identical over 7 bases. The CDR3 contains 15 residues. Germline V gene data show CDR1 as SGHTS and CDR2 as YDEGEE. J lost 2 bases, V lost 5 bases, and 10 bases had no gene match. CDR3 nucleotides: TGTGCCAGCAGTACAGAGGGACTACCTCCCTACGAGCAGTACTTC. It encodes CASSTEGLPPYEQYF.

The CDR3 sequence: CASSSGLAGGEETQYF. The CDR3 coding sequence is TGTGCCAGCAGCTCTGGACTAGCGGGAGGGGAAGAGACCCAGTACTTC. V gene TRBV7-3 combines with J gene TRBJ2-5, with TRBD2 matching 15 bases. This CDR3 has 16 residues. Germline CDR1 is SGHTA and CDR2 is FQGTGA. V lost 4 bases and J lost 3; bases outside the gene matches: 3. The whole variable domain, filled in from reference TRBV7-3 and TRBJ2-5, reads GAGVSQTPSNKVTEKGKYVELRCDPISGHTALYWYRQSLGQGPEFLIYFQGTGAADDSGLPNDRFFAVRPEGSVSTLKIQRTERGDSAVYLCASSSGLAGGEETQYFGPGTRLLVL.

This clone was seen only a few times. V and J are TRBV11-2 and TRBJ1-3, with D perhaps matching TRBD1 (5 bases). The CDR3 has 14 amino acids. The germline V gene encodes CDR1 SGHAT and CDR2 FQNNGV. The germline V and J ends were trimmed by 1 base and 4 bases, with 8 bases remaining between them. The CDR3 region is CASSLGGVGNTIYF. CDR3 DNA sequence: TGTGCCAGCAGCTTAGGGGGCGTGGGAAACACCATATATTTT. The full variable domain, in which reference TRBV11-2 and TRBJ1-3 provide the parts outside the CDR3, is EAGVAQSPRYKIIEKRQSVAFWCNPISGHATLYWYQQILGQGPKLLIQFQNNGVVDDSQLPKDRFSAERLKGVDSTLKIQPAKLEDSAVYLCASSLGGVGNTIYFGEGSWLTVV.

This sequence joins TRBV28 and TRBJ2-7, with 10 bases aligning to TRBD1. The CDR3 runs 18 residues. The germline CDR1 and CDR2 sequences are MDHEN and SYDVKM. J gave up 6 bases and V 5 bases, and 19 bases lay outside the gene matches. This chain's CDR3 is CASSPPARGTGVLGEQYF. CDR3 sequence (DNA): TGTGCCAGCAGTCCCCCGGCCCGGGGGACAGGGGTCCTTGGCGAGCAGTACTTC.

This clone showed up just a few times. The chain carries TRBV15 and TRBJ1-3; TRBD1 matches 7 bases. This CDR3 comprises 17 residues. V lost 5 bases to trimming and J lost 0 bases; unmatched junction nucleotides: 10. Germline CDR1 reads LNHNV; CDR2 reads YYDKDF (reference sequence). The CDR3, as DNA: TGTGCCACCAGCCCGTCTGACAGGGATCACTCTGGAAACACCATATATTTT. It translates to CATSPSDRDHSGNTIYF.

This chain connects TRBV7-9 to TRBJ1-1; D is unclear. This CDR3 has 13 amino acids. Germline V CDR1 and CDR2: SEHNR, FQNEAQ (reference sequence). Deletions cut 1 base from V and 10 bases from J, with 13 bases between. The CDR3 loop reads CASSLGQKDGAFF. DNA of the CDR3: TGTGCCAGCAGCTTAGGTCAGAAAGATGGAGCTTTCTTT.

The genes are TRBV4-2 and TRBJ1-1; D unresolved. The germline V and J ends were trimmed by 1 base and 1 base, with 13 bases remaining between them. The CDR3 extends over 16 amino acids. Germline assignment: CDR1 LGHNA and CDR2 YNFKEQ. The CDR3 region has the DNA TGTGCCAGCAGCCAAGGTAGCCAACTTCCGAACACTGAAGCTTTCTTT. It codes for CASSQGSQLPNTEAFF.

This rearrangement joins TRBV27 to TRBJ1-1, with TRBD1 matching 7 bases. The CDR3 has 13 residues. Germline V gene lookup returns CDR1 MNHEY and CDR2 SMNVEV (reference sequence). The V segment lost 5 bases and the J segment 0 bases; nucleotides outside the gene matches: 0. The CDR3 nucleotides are TGTGCCAGCAGTGACAGGGTGAACACTGAAGCTTTCTTT. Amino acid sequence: CASSDRVNTEAFF.

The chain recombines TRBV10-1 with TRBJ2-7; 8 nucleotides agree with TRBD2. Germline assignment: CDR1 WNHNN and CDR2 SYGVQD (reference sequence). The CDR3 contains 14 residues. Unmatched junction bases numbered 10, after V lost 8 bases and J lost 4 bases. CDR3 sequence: CASLRGGLRYEQYF. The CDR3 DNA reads TGCGCCAGCCTCCGGGGGGGTTTAAGGTACGAGCAGTACTTC.

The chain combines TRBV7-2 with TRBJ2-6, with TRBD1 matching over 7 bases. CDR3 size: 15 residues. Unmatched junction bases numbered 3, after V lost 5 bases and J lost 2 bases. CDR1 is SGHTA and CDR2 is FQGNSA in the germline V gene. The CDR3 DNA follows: TGTGCCAGCAGCCGTACAGGGGCTGGGGCCAACGTCCTGACTTTC. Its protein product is CASSRTGAGANVLTF.

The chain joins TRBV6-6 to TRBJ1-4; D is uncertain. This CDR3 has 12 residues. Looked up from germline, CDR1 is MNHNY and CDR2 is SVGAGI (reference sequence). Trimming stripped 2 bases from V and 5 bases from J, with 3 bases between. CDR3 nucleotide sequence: TGTGCCAGCAGTTACGCGAATGAAAAACTGTTTTTT. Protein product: CASSYANEKLFF.

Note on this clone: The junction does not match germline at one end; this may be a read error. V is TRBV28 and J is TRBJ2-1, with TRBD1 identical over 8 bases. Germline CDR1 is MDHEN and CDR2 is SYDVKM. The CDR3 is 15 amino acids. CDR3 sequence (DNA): TGTACCAGCAGTTTCGGGACAGGAGCCTACAATGAGCAGTTCTTC. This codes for CTSSFGTGAYNEQFF.

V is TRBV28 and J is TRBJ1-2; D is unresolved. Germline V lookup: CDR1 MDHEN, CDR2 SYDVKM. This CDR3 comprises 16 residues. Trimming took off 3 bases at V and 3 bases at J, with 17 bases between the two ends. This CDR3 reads CASSFPPDLKDYGYTF. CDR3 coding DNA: TGTGCCAGCAGTTTCCCCCCGGACTTGAAGGACTATGGCTACACCTTC.

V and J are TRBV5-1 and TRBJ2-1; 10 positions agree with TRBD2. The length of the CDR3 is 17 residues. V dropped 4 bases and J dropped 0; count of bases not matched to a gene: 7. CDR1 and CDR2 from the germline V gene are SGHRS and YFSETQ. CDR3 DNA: TGCGCCAGCAGCCATATGGCTAGCGGGAGCTCCTACAATGAGCAGTTCTTC. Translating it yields CASSHMASGSSYNEQFF. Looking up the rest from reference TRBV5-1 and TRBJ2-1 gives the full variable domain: KAGVTQTPRYLIKTRGQQVTLSCSPISGHRSVSWYQQTPGQGLQFLFEYFSETQRNKGNFPGRFSGRQFSNSRSEMNVSTLELGDSALYLCASSHMASGSSYNEQFFGPGTRLTVL.

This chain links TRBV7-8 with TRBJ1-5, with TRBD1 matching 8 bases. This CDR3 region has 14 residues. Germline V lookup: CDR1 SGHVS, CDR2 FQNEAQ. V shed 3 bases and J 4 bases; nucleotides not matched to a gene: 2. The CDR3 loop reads CASSLGQVNQPQHF. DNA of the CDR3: TGTGCCAGCAGCTTGGGACAGGTGAATCAGCCCCAGCATTTT.

The CDR3 loop reads CASSSGQLYEQYF. CDR3 nucleotides: TGTGCCAGCAGCTCGGGACAGCTTTACGAGCAGTACTTC. The V call is TRBV7-9, the J call TRBJ2-7; 7 bases fit TRBD1. There are 13 residues in the CDR3. The trim removed 4 bases at V and 4 bases at J, leaving 4 bases unmatched. The germline V gene encodes CDR1 SEHNR and CDR2 FQNEAQ (reference sequence). The variable domain in full, with the rest retrieved from reference TRBV7-9 and TRBJ2-7, is DTGVSQNPRHKITKRGQNVTFRCDPISEHNRLYWYRQTLGQGPEFLTYFQNEAQLEKSRLLSDRFSAERPKGSFSTLEIQRTEQGDSAMYLCASSSGQLYEQYFGPGTRLTVT.

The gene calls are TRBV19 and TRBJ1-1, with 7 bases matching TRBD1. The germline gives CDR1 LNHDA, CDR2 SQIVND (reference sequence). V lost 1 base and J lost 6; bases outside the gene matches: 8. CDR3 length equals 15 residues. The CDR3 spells CASSIALTGAAEAFF. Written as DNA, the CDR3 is TGTGCCAGTAGTATAGCTCTAACAGGGGCCGCTGAAGCTTTCTTT.

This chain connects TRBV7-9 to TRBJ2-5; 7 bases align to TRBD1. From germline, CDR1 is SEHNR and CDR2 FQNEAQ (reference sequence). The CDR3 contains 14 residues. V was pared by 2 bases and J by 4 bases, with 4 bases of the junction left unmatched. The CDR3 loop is CASSLKGQTETQYF. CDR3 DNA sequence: TGTGCCAGCAGCTTAAAGGGACAGACAGAGACCCAGTACTTC.